Included here is one T cell receptor (beta chain) sequence, with context. Its target is unknown. The data were taken from a study of CD4 T cells in relation to SARS-CoV-2 and coronaviruses. Study overall: The HLA restriction of the shared crossreactive spike epitopes was mapped.

The V gene's germline CDR1 is MNHEY and CDR2 SMNVEV (reference sequence). This CDR3 spans 16 amino acids. V lost 0 bases and J lost 1, with 11 bases in between. Sequencing was performed with immunoSEQ multiplex PCR; in TCRdb, only in-frame clones are kept and a portion is missing. The repertoire holds some 69,000 clones, approximately 94% seen once, with about 0.14% in the top ten. General study points: Pre-pandemic and post-infection samples never came from the same donor. Around 60% of donors had memory CD4+ clonotypes crossrecognizing SARS-CoV-2 and common cold coronavirus spike.

Unexposed donor CD4+ T cells date from 2011-2018, before the COVID-19 pandemic. V and J are TRBV27 and TRBJ2-3; D is ambiguous. The sequencing input was naive CD4+ T cells from PBMCs. Indicated subset: naive CD4+ T cells isolated by negative enrichment. The TCR sequence derives from a human donor in good health. The CDR3 is CASSLSAGRGTDTQYF. CDR3 nucleotide sequence: TGTGCCAGCAGTTTATCGGCCGGACGAGGCACAGATACGCAGTATTTT.